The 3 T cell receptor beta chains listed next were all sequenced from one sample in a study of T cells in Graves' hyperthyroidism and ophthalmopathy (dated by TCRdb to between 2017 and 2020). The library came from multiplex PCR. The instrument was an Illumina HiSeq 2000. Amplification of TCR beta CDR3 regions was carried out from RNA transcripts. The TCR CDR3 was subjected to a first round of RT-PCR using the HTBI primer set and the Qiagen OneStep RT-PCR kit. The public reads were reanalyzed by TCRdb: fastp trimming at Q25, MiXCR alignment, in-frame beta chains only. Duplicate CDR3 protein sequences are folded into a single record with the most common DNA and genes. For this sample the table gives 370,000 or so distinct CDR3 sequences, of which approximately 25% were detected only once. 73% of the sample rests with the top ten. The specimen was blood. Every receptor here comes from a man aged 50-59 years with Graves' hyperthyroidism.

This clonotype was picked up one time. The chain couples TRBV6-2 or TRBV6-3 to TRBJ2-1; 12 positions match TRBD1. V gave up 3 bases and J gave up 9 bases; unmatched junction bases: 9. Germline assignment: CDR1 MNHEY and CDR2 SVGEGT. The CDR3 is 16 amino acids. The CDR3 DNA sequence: TGTGCCAGCAGTTATCCACCGGGACAGGGGGCAGGTGAGCAGTTCTTC. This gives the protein CASSYPPGQGAGEQFF.

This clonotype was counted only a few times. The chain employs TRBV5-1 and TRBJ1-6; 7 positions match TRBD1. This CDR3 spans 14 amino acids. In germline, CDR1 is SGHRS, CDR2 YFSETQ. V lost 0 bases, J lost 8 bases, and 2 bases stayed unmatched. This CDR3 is CASSLEGADSPLHF. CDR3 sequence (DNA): TGCGCCAGCAGCTTGGAGGGGGCTGATTCACCCCTCCACTTT.

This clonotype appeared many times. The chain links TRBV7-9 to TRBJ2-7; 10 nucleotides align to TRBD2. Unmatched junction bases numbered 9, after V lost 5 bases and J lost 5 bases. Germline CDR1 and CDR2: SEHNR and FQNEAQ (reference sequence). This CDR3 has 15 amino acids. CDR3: CASSPRRLAGDEQYF. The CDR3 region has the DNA TGTGCCAGCAGCCCGAGGCGTCTAGCGGGAGACGAGCAGTACTTC.